This entry lists 27 T cell receptor beta chains sequenced from one sample in a study of T-cell reconstitution after alpha-beta-depleted transplantation in children. Using unique molecular identifiers, the investigators prepared the TCRbeta library. TCRdb re-analysed the PCR reads in MiXCR, keeping a single row per CDR3 protein. The sample shows 750,000 to 950,000 distinct CDR3 sequences, around 17% of them seen only once. Sequenced here: PBMCs, mostly from graft donor cells, sampled 360 days after TCRalphabeta/CD19-depleted stem cell transplant. The receptor source for this set is a male patient younger than 18 who had a stem cell transplant for acute lymphoblastic leukemia, so the T cells may come from the graft donor.

This clonotype was seen a few times. V usage is TRBV20-1 and J usage is TRBJ2-2, with D possibly being TRBD2 (6 bases). V lost 8 bases to trimming and J lost 1 base, with 14 bases between them. Per the germline V gene, CDR1 is DFQATT and CDR2 is SNEGSKA (reference sequence). The CDR3 covers 14 residues. The CDR3 region has the DNA TGCAGTCCAATAGCGGCGGGGAACACCGGGGAGCTGTTTTTT. Translated: CSPIAAGNTGELFF.

The V gene is TRBV6-2 or TRBV6-3, the J gene TRBJ2-3; D may be TRBD2 (6 bases). Trimming shortened V by 4 bases and J by 6 bases, and 11 bases separated the two germline ends. Germline V CDR1 and CDR2: MNHEY, SVGEGT. The CDR3 consists of 13 residues. Here the CDR3 DNA reads TGTGCCAGCAGTTTACTCCGGGGGGATACGCAGTATTTT. Translating it yields CASSLLRGDTQYF.

This clonotype was seen ten or more times. This chain uses TRBV6-2 or TRBV6-3 with TRBJ2-7; 7 positions match TRBD2. Per the germline V gene, CDR1 is MNHEY and CDR2 is SVGEGT. The V and J ends lost 5 bases and 0 bases, in that order; junction bases with no gene match: 7. The CDR3 is 15 residues long. CDR3 in amino acids: CASSLAGTNSYEQYF. CDR3 DNA sequence: TGTGCCAGCAGTCTAGCCGGGACTAACTCCTACGAGCAGTACTTC.

The chain carries TRBV12-3 or TRBV12-4 and TRBJ2-7, with TRBD2 as a possible D gene (6 bases). Trimming cost V 3 bases and J 3 bases, with 15 bases left between them. There are 15 residues in the CDR3. The CDR3, as DNA: TGTGCCAGCAGTTTGAGCACCGGGGGTATCTACGAGCAGTACTTC. Its protein is CASSLSTGGIYEQYF.

This clonotype was found many times. CDR3 in DNA: TGTGCCAGCAGTTTTCAGGGCAGGGTTGGTGAAAAACTGTTTTTT. As protein: CASSFQGRVGEKLFF. The rearrangement uses TRBV12-3 or TRBV12-4 and TRBJ1-4; a possible D gene is TRBD1 (5 bases). The V end lost 3 bases, the J end lost 7 bases, and 15 bases lay between the germline ends. The CDR3 has 15 residues.

The rearrangement uses TRBV27 and TRBJ2-7; 7 positions match TRBD2. V shed 7 bases and J 6 bases; nucleotides not matched to a gene: 9. The CDR3 is 13 residues long. Germline V lookup: CDR1 MNHEY, CDR2 SMNVEV (reference sequence). The CDR3 protein is CASTASGRGEQYF. The CDR3 DNA is TGTGCCAGCACAGCTAGCGGTAGAGGCGAGCAGTACTTC.

The rearrangement links TRBV20-1 to TRBJ2-7; no reliable D call. V lost 0 bases and J 5 bases, leaving 8 bases between the germline ends. The CDR3 runs to 12 residues. The germline V gene encodes CDR1 DFQATT and CDR2 SNEGSKA (reference sequence). This CDR3 reads CSAREEADEQYF. The CDR3 DNA reads TGCAGTGCTAGAGAAGAGGCGGACGAGCAGTACTTC.

This chain connects TRBV5-1 to TRBJ2-7; the match to TRBD2 covers 11 bases. V was pared by 4 bases and J by 4 bases, with 10 bases of the junction left unmatched. This CDR3 is built from 16 residues. Germline assignment: CDR1 SGHRS and CDR2 YFSETQ. DNA of the CDR3: TGCGCCAGCAGCGGGGGGTCTAGCGGGAGGCCGTACGAGCAGTACTTC. The encoded protein is CASSGGSSGRPYEQYF.

This clonotype was observed a few times. This chain uses TRBV20-1 with TRBJ1-2, with TRBD1 as a possible D gene (6 bases). V was pared by 7 bases and J by 2 bases, with 11 bases between. CDR1 DFQATT and CDR2 SNEGSKA come from the germline V gene (reference sequence). CDR3 length: 12 amino acids. The CDR3, as DNA: TGCAGTGTTCCTACAGGGAACTATGGCTACACCTTC. Protein sequence: CSVPTGNYGYTF.

The chain combines TRBV15 with TRBJ2-7; TRBD1 agrees at 8 bases. The CDR3 length is 14 residues. The V gene end was trimmed by 3 bases and the J gene end by 2 bases; junction bases not matched to a gene: 3. Germline CDR1 reads LNHNV; CDR2 reads YYDKDF (reference sequence). The CDR3: CATSSGQGPYEQYF. The CDR3 DNA is TGTGCCACCAGCAGTGGACAGGGACCCTACGAGCAGTACTTC. The full variable domain, its missing parts supplied by reference TRBV15 and TRBJ2-7, is DAMVIQNPRYQVTQFGKPVTLSCSQTLNHNVMYWYQQKSSQAPKLLFHYYDKDFNNEADTPDNFQSRRPNTSFCFLDIRSPGLGDTAMYLCATSSGQGPYEQYFGPGTRLTVT.

The chain recombines TRBV18 with TRBJ1-6; no clear D. Trimming pared 3 bases from V and 5 bases from J, leaving 8 bases between. This CDR3 spans 14 amino acids. From germline, CDR1 is KGHSH and CDR2 LQKENI. As DNA, the CDR3 is TGTGCCAGCTCACCCTCGACTGATAATTCACCCCTCCACTTT. Translating it yields CASSPSTDNSPLHF.

This clonotype was counted a few times. The V call is TRBV27, the J call TRBJ2-3, with unresolved D. V was cut by 4 bases and J by 6 bases, with 11 bases left in between. Germline-derived CDR1 and CDR2 are MNHEY and SMNVEV (reference sequence). The CDR3 consists of 13 residues. In DNA, the CDR3 is TGTGCCAGCAGTTCCACCACGGGTGATACGCAGTATTTT. The encoded protein is CASSSTTGDTQYF.

This clonotype was seen only a few times. The chain is built from TRBV4-1 and TRBJ2-5; 10 positions match TRBD2. This CDR3 comprises 16 residues. Trimming at V came to 0 bases and at J to 6 bases, leaving 7 bases not matched to a gene. Germline CDR1 MGHRA, CDR2 YSYEKL. For the CDR3, the DNA is TGCGCCAGCAGCCAAGATCGGGCTAGCGGGAGTCAGACCCAGTACTTC. Protein sequence: CASSQDRASGSQTQYF.

This clonotype came up a few times. This chain uses TRBV7-8 with TRBJ2-4, with D perhaps matching TRBD1 or TRBD2 (6 bases each). The CDR3 is 16 residues long. Deletions cut 3 bases from V and 0 bases from J, with 12 bases between. The V gene's germline CDR1 is SGHVS and CDR2 FQNEAQ. In nucleotides, the CDR3 is TGTGCCAGCAGCTTCGGGGGCCGGGTAGCCAAAAACATTCAGTACTTC. Its protein is CASSFGGRVAKNIQYF.

This sequence joins TRBV12-3 or TRBV12-4 and TRBJ2-7, with D possibly being TRBD2 (5 bases). Trimming removed 2 bases from V and 3 bases from J, with 17 bases in between. The CDR3 has 16 amino acids. The CDR3: CASSLTDGLGFYEQYF. Here the CDR3 DNA reads TGTGCCAGCAGTTTAACAGATGGACTGGGATTCTACGAGCAGTACTTC.

This chain connects TRBV5-1 to TRBJ2-5; 9 positions agree with TRBD2. This CDR3 region has 15 residues. Germline loops: CDR1 SGHRS, CDR2 YFSETQ. After removal of 0 bases from V and 3 bases from J, the junction contained 3 bases not matched to a gene. Written as DNA, the CDR3 is TGCGCCAGCAGCTTGGAGGCTAGCGGGAAAGAGACCCAGTACTTC. Translation gives CASSLEASGKETQYF.

In this sample, this clonotype turned up many times. V gene TRBV9 combines with J gene TRBJ1-5; D is possibly TRBD1 (5 bases). The CDR3 totals 14 residues. V dropped 4 bases and J dropped 4 bases, with 12 bases sitting between them. Germline CDR1 and CDR2: SGDLS and YYNGEE. CDR3 loop: CASSQEGVNQPQHF. The CDR3 coding sequence is TGTGCCAGCAGCCAAGAAGGGGTTAATCAGCCCCAGCATTTT.

This clonotype was found a few times. The chain uses TRBV7-9 and TRBJ2-1; 9 bases are a match to TRBD1. The CDR3 totals 15 residues. Germline values: CDR1 SEHNR, CDR2 FQNEAQ (reference sequence). The trim removed 3 bases at V and 9 bases at J, leaving 9 bases unmatched. CDR3 bases: TGTGCCAGCAGCTTTACAGGGGGCGAGTACGGTGAGCAGTTCTTC. This codes for CASSFTGGEYGEQFF.

J is TRBJ1-1 and V is TRBV18, with D perhaps TRBD1 (5 bases). The V and J ends lost 5 bases and 0 bases respectively, with 28 bases between them. The CDR3 has 20 amino acids. CDR1 is KGHSH, CDR2 LQKENI, per germline. DNA for the CDR3: TGTGCCAGCTCATTCCTCCCCATTTACCGGGACCCTTGGATGAACACTGAAGCTTTCTTT. This encodes CASSFLPIYRDPWMNTEAFF.

The chain combines TRBV5-1 with TRBJ2-5; weak D call: TRBD2 (5 bases). The V gene lost 0 bases and the J gene lost 4 bases, with 10 bases spanning the gap. This CDR3 contains 14 residues. Germline V gives CDR1 SGHRS, CDR2 YFSETQ. This CDR3 reads CASSLVPGTETQYF. The CDR3 DNA sequence: TGCGCCAGCAGCTTGGTTCCGGGAACAGAGACCCAGTACTTC.

Only a few counts were recorded for this clonotype. The chain has TRBV18 and TRBJ1-4; D gene unclear. Germline assignment: CDR1 KGHSH and CDR2 LQKENI. The CDR3 covers 14 residues. The V and J ends lost 8 bases and 8 bases respectively, with 18 bases between them. This chain's CDR3 is CASITWGSGEKLFF. The CDR3 nucleotides read TGTGCCAGCATCACGTGGGGTTCTGGAGAAAAACTGTTTTTT.

This clonotype was seen only a few times. The chain couples TRBV5-1 to TRBJ2-3, with 10 bases that match TRBD2. From germline, CDR1 is SGHRS and CDR2 YFSETQ. The CDR3 sequence is 19 residues long. J was trimmed by 2 bases and V by 2 bases; bases with no gene match: 14. Here the CDR3 reads CASSLWRRTSGRATDTQYF. The CDR3 nucleotides are TGCGCCAGCAGCTTATGGAGGCGGACGAGCGGGAGGGCCACAGATACGCAGTATTTT.

This clonotype occurred a few times. V is TRBV27 and J is TRBJ1-5; 10 positions match TRBD1. CDR1 and CDR2 from the germline V gene are MNHEY and SMNVEV (reference sequence). The ends lost 5 bases at V and 2 bases at J; junction bases unmatched: 6. CDR3 length: 16 residues. The CDR3 DNA reads as TGTGCCAGCAGTCCGTGGACAGGGGGGCGCAATCAGCCCCAGCATTTT. Translated: CASSPWTGGRNQPQHF.

This clonotype was seen a handful of times. V gene TRBV30 combines with J gene TRBJ2-1, with D perhaps assigned TRBD1 or TRBD2 (5 bases each). V was cut by 3 bases and J by 8 bases, with 17 bases left in between. Germline lookup yields CDR1 GTSNPN and CDR2 SVGIG (reference sequence). The CDR3 is 14 amino acids. CDR3 protein: CAWSAPGRGDEQFF. CDR3 nucleotides: TGTGCCTGGAGCGCGCCGGGACGAGGGGATGAGCAGTTCTTC.

This chain uses TRBV20-1 with TRBJ2-1; 7 bases are a match to TRBD2. The CDR3 sequence is 18 residues long. V shed 1 base and J 1 base; nucleotides not matched to a gene: 13. Germline V gives CDR1 DFQATT, CDR2 SNEGSKA (reference sequence). The CDR3 spells CSARGTDWRESSYNEQFF. CDR3 bases: TGCAGTGCTAGAGGAACCGACTGGCGGGAGAGTTCCTACAATGAGCAGTTCTTC.

This clonotype was observed a few times. The chain has TRBV28 and TRBJ2-5, with 11 bases lining up with TRBD2. The CDR3 has 16 residues. Losses at the gene ends were 6 bases for V and 2 bases for J; bases not matched to a gene: 8. The germline V gene has CDR1 MDHEN and CDR2 SYDVKM. The CDR3 protein is CASRTGLADIQETQYF. In DNA form, the CDR3 reads TGTGCCAGCAGGACGGGACTAGCGGACATACAAGAGACCCAGTACTTC.

The chain is built from TRBV20-1 and TRBJ2-2, with D possibly matching TRBD2 (5 bases). This CDR3 region has 11 residues. The ends were cut back, 3 bases at V and 9 bases at J, with 8 bases in the middle. Germline V lookup: CDR1 DFQATT, CDR2 SNEGSKA (reference sequence). This CDR3 is CSASTGRELFF. The CDR3 nucleotides read TGCAGTGCTAGTACGGGGAGGGAGCTGTTTTTT.